This passage covers 30 T cell receptor beta chains from one sample sequenced in a study of human T cells and chemical hapten exposure. TCRdb re-derived calls from the RACE reads in MiXCR, one entry per CDR3 protein. The table lists just over 95,000 distinct CDR3 sequences, 25% to 35% of them singletons. Time point here: patch test 3, about 24 weeks after DPC sensitization. The treatment here: therapeutic diphenylcyclopropenone sensitization with weekly scalp DPC. The sample here was whole blood, taken in connection with sensitization to the hapten diphenylcyclopropenone (DPC). The receptor source for this set is a man aged 40-49 years with alopecia areata. Some clones in this sample may be carry-over from other donors' samples.

The rearrangement joins TRBV28 to TRBJ2-1; maybe TRBD2 (6 bases). Trimming took off 8 bases at V and 12 bases at J, with 23 bases between the two ends. CDR3 length: 14 residues. Germline values: CDR1 MDHEN, CDR2 SYDVKM. The CDR3 protein is CASHSSRRAVRQFF. CDR3 nucleotides: TGTGCCAGCCACTCTAGCCGGAGGGCCGTTAGGCAGTTCTTC.

This chain uses TRBV30 with TRBJ2-1, with 11 bases aligning to TRBD1. Germline CDR1 is GTSNPN and CDR2 is SVGIG (reference sequence). V shed 3 bases and J 10 bases; nucleotides not matched to a gene: 11. This CDR3 comprises 15 residues. For the CDR3, the DNA is TGTGCCTGGAGGCGTGCTGGACAGGGGGCGAGGGAGCAGTTCTTC. Protein: CAWRRAGQGAREQFF.

This clonotype was counted once. The V and J genes are TRBV13 and TRBJ2-4; no reliable D call. Germline CDR1 reads PRHDT; CDR2 reads FYEKMQ (reference sequence). The CDR3 consists of 14 residues. Trimming left V 4 bases short and J 1 base short, with 8 bases between. The CDR3 bases are TGTGCCAGCAGCTCAGTAATGGCCAAAAACATTCAGTACTTC. It yields the protein CASSSVMAKNIQYF.

V is TRBV20-1 and J is TRBJ1-5, with 8 positions matching TRBD1. The V gene end was trimmed by 1 base and the J gene end by 0 bases; junction bases not matched to a gene: 8. The CDR3 extends over 17 amino acids. CDR1 DFQATT and CDR2 SNEGSKA come from the germline V gene (reference sequence). Here the CDR3 DNA reads TGCAGTGCTAGAGGTGGACAGGGACTTCATAGCAATCAGCCCCAGCATTTT. It is translated as CSARGGQGLHSNQPQHF.

The V call is TRBV20-1, the J call TRBJ1-3; D is ambiguous. The length of the CDR3 is 14 residues. V lost 6 bases and J 0 bases, leaving 12 bases between the germline ends. Germline CDR1 reads DFQATT; CDR2 reads SNEGSKA (reference sequence). The DNA of the CDR3 is TGCAGTGCCACGCGAGGGAGCTCTGGAAACACCATATATTTT. Its translation: CSATRGSSGNTIYF.

This clonotype was detected a few times. The chain is built from TRBV7-6 and TRBJ2-5, with TRBD2 as a possible D gene (5 bases). The V gene's germline CDR1 is SGHVS and CDR2 FNYEAQ. V was cut by 1 base and J by 1 base, with 13 bases left in between. The CDR3 totals 16 residues. The DNA for the CDR3 is TGTGCCAGCAGCTTAGGTCCGGGGTTGGGCCAAGAGACCCAGTACTTC. Amino acids: CASSLGPGLGQETQYF.

The V gene is TRBV11-3, the J gene TRBJ2-1; 9 bases are shared with TRBD2. The CDR3 length is 15 residues. The germline V gene encodes CDR1 SGHNT and CDR2 YENEEA. V dropped 5 bases and J dropped 7; count of bases not matched to a gene: 9. The DNA for the CDR3 is TGTGCCAGCAGCCAAATAGCGGGAGTGTCTAATGAGCAGTTCTTC. Translated, it gives CASSQIAGVSNEQFF.

This rearrangement joins TRBV10-3 to TRBJ2-7; D tentatively fits TRBD1 or TRBD2 (5 bases each). The germline V gene encodes CDR1 ENHRY and CDR2 SYGVKD. The length of the CDR3 is 14 residues. Trimming removed 3 bases at V and 2 bases at J, with 11 bases between. The CDR3: CAISDSGTTYEQYF. The CDR3, as DNA: TGTGCCATCAGTGATAGTGGGACCACCTACGAGCAGTACTTC.

J is TRBJ1-4 and V is TRBV2; D is uncertain. CDR1 SNHLY and CDR2 FYNNEI come from the germline V gene. V lost 1 base and J lost 8, with 11 bases in between. CDR3 length: 14 residues. Here the CDR3 reads CASSEEGGNEKLFF. CDR3 sequence (DNA): TGTGCCAGCAGTGAAGAAGGAGGGAACGAAAAACTGTTTTTT.

The J gene is TRBJ2-1, the V gene TRBV12-3 or TRBV12-4; 13 bases align to TRBD2. CDR3 length equals 15 residues. The trim removed 5 bases at V and 7 bases at J, leaving 5 bases unmatched. The CDR3 nucleotides read TGTGCCAGCAGTACCGGGACTAGCGGGAAAAATGAGCAGTTCTTC. Its translation: CASSTGTSGKNEQFF.

The table lists this clonotype with a few counts. The chain carries TRBV20-1 and TRBJ2-7; unclear D gene. Germline lookup yields CDR1 DFQATT and CDR2 SNEGSKA (reference sequence). V was clipped by 0 bases and J by 6 bases, with 6 bases between them. The CDR3 loop spans 11 amino acids. CDR3 sequence: CSARDVGEQYF. CDR3 nucleotides: TGCAGTGCTAGAGACGTGGGCGAGCAGTACTTC.

This clonotype was counted a few times. This chain joins TRBV20-1 and TRBJ2-1; a weak D match, TRBD2 (6 bases). The length of the CDR3 is 16 residues. Per the germline V gene, CDR1 is DFQATT and CDR2 is SNEGSKA (reference sequence). Deletions cut 5 bases from V and 8 bases from J, with 25 bases between. This CDR3 reads CSAQLHPGSWGDEQFF. CDR3 coding DNA: TGCAGTGCTCAACTACATCCGGGCTCCTGGGGGGATGAGCAGTTCTTC.

This chain links TRBV7-6 with TRBJ2-7; no reliable D call. This CDR3 is built from 13 residues. Per germline, CDR1 SGHVS and CDR2 FNYEAQ. The germline V and J ends were trimmed by 1 base and 7 bases, with 11 bases remaining between them. The CDR3 protein is CASSLVAESEQYF. The CDR3 DNA sequence: TGTGCCAGCAGCTTAGTAGCAGAGTCTGAGCAGTACTTC.

This clonotype has a count of ten or more. This chain links TRBV6-2 or TRBV6-3 with TRBJ2-7; D possibly uses TRBD1 or TRBD2 (5 bases each). Deletions cut 6 bases from V and 2 bases from J, with 14 bases between. The V gene's germline CDR1 is MNHEY and CDR2 SVGEGT. CDR3 size: 14 residues. In DNA, the CDR3 is TGTGCCAGCAGGACCTCTAGGGACCCCTACGAGCAGTACTTC. Translating it yields CASRTSRDPYEQYF.

This clonotype was counted a few times. Here the CDR3 DNA reads TGTGCCAGCAGACGTGGGACAACGGGTGAGCAGTTCTTC. This sequence encodes CASRRGTTGEQFF. The chain recombines TRBV2 with TRBJ2-1; a possible D gene is TRBD1 (6 bases). Between the trimmed V and J ends, which lost 6 bases and 9 bases, there was a span of 15 bases. The CDR3 extends over 13 amino acids. Per the germline V gene, CDR1 is SNHLY and CDR2 is FYNNEI.

This chain uses TRBV3-1 with TRBJ2-3, with 11 bases that match TRBD2. The CDR3 spans 16 residues. V gave up 4 bases and J gave up 1 base; unmatched junction bases: 4. Per germline, CDR1 LGHDT and CDR2 YNNKEL (reference sequence). The CDR3, as DNA: TGTGCCAGCAGCCGGACTAGCGGGCGGGGCACAGATACGCAGTATTTT. Amino acids: CASSRTSGRGTDTQYF.

This chain links TRBV7-2 with TRBJ2-5; D is possibly TRBD2 (5 bases). In germline, CDR1 is SGHTA, CDR2 FQGNSA. The V and J ends lost 5 bases and 4 bases respectively, with 5 bases between them. The CDR3 totals 11 residues. The DNA for the CDR3 is TGTGCCAGCAGCACTAGAGAGACCCAGTACTTC. This codes for CASSTRETQYF.

The chain has TRBV11-1 and TRBJ1-1, with D unclear. Germline values: CDR1 SGHAT, CDR2 FQDESV (reference sequence). This CDR3 is built from 14 residues. V lost 2 bases, J lost 3 bases, and 10 bases lay in between. The CDR3 protein is CASSLSIRDTEAFF. DNA of the CDR3: TGTGCCAGCAGCTTATCTATAAGGGACACTGAAGCTTTCTTT. Drawing the rest from reference TRBV11-1 and TRBJ1-1, the complete variable domain is EAEVAQSPRYKITEKSQAVAFWCDPISGHATLYWYRQILGQGPELLVQFQDESVVDDSQLPKDRFSAERLKGVDSTLKIQPAELGDSAMYLCASSLSIRDTEAFFGQGTRLTVV.

The chain employs TRBV6-1 and TRBJ1-4; unclear D gene. CDR1 and CDR2 from the germline V gene are MNHNS and SASEGT. The germline V and J ends were trimmed by 6 bases and 6 bases, with 11 bases remaining between them. The CDR3 has 13 residues. CDR3 region: CASSSVFDEKLFF. In DNA form, the CDR3 reads TGTGCCAGCAGCTCCGTTTTCGATGAAAAACTGTTTTTT.

In this sample, this clonotype turned up many times. The V and J genes are TRBV6-5 and TRBJ2-7; no reliable D call. In germline, CDR1 is MNHEY, CDR2 SVGAGI. The CDR3 spans 15 residues. Trimming took 0 bases from V and 2 from J, leaving 11 bases between them. The CDR3 region is CASSYSFTSPYEQYF. The CDR3 DNA reads as TGTGCCAGCAGTTACTCGTTTACATCTCCCTACGAGCAGTACTTC.

The genes are TRBV28 and TRBJ2-2; TRBD1 might be the D (6 bases). Deletions cut 6 bases from V and 0 bases from J, with 14 bases between. The CDR3 length is 16 residues. Germline V lookup: CDR1 MDHEN, CDR2 SYDVKM. The CDR3 loop is CASRVPGAPNTGELFF. For the CDR3, the DNA is TGTGCCAGCAGAGTCCCAGGGGCCCCGAACACCGGGGAGCTGTTTTTT.

The chain combines TRBV20-1 with TRBJ1-5, with 7 bases identical to TRBD1. Germline CDR1 is DFQATT and CDR2 is SNEGSKA (reference sequence). CDR3 size: 16 residues. V was pared by 6 bases and J by 0 bases, with 11 bases of the junction left unmatched. CDR3 bases: TGCAGTGCCGGGGACAGCTTACCCCATAGCAATCAGCCCCAGCATTTT. This translates into CSAGDSLPHSNQPQHF.

This clonotype was seen only a few times. The chain combines TRBV2 with TRBJ2-7; D not resolved. The CDR3 runs 13 residues. V lost 4 bases and J lost 2, with 9 bases in between. In germline, CDR1 is SNHLY, CDR2 FYNNEI. In DNA form, the CDR3 reads TGTGCCAGCAGTGGGAAGGTAACCTACGAGCAGTACTTC. The encoded protein is CASSGKVTYEQYF.

Only a few counts were recorded for this clonotype. The chain combines TRBV3-1 with TRBJ1-2; D is uncertain. Trimming cost V 0 bases and J 0 bases, with 5 bases left between them. Germline CDR1 reads LGHDT; CDR2 reads YNNKEL (reference sequence). The CDR3 is 14 amino acids. The CDR3 DNA follows: TGTGCCAGCAGCCAAGACAGCCCTAACTATGGCTACACCTTC. Translation: CASSQDSPNYGYTF.

The genes are TRBV9 and TRBJ2-3; TRBD1 might be the D (5 bases). Germline CDR1 SGDLS, CDR2 YYNGEE. This CDR3 is 14 amino acids long. Trimming stripped 3 bases from V and 3 bases from J, with 11 bases between. The CDR3 is CASSGQGPTDTQYF. CDR3 sequence (DNA): TGTGCCAGCAGCGGCCAGGGCCCGACAGATACGCAGTATTTT.

The chain recombines TRBV14 with TRBJ2-7; D remains unclear. Germline CDR1 reads SGHDN; CDR2 reads FVKESK. The CDR3 is made up of 13 amino acids. V was cut by 0 bases and J by 4 bases, with 7 bases left in between. CDR3: CASSQDSFYEQYF. CDR3 DNA sequence: TGTGCCAGCAGCCAAGACTCATTTTACGAGCAGTACTTC. Drawing the rest from reference TRBV14 and TRBJ2-7, the complete variable domain is EAGVTQFPSHSVIEKGQTVTLRCDPISGHDNLYWYRRVMGKEIKFLLHFVKESKQDESGMPNNRFLAERTGGTYSTLKVQPAELEDSGVYFCASSQDSFYEQYFGPGTRLTVT.

The chain recombines TRBV18 with TRBJ2-7; D possibly corresponds to TRBD1 (5 bases). Germline V lookup: CDR1 KGHSH, CDR2 LQKENI. Between the trimmed V and J ends, which lost 3 bases and 0 bases, there was a span of 12 bases. This CDR3 region has 15 residues. DNA of the CDR3: TGTGCCAGCTCACCCGACAGTTACAGCTCCTACGAGCAGTACTTC. Translating it yields CASSPDSYSSYEQYF.

The V gene is TRBV7-9, the J gene TRBJ2-7, with 7 bases fitting TRBD1. This CDR3 is built from 15 residues. The V and J ends lost 3 bases and 5 bases, in that order; junction bases with no gene match: 10. CDR1 SEHNR and CDR2 FQNEAQ come from the germline V gene (reference sequence). As DNA, the CDR3 is TGTGCCAGCAGCTTGCCGGGACAGCGTAAGCACGAGCAGTACTTC. Translated: CASSLPGQRKHEQYF.

This clonotype has only a few counts. V gene TRBV2 combines with J gene TRBJ2-4; D is possibly TRBD2 (5 bases). Germline V gene data show CDR1 as SNHLY and CDR2 as FYNNEI. V was clipped by 6 bases and J by 6 bases, with 9 bases between them. The CDR3 consists of 12 residues. The CDR3 region is CASSPGLNIQYF. The CDR3 region has the DNA TGTGCCAGCAGCCCAGGACTAAACATTCAGTACTTC.

This rearrangement joins TRBV25-1 to TRBJ2-3; the match to TRBD2 covers 10 bases. V was clipped by 6 bases and J by 2 bases; unmatched bases: 5. This CDR3 contains 15 residues. CDR1 and CDR2 (germline): MGHDK, SYGVNS. CDR3: CASRKLAGTTDTQYF. CDR3 DNA: TGTGCCAGCAGGAAACTAGCGGGAACCACAGATACGCAGTATTTT.